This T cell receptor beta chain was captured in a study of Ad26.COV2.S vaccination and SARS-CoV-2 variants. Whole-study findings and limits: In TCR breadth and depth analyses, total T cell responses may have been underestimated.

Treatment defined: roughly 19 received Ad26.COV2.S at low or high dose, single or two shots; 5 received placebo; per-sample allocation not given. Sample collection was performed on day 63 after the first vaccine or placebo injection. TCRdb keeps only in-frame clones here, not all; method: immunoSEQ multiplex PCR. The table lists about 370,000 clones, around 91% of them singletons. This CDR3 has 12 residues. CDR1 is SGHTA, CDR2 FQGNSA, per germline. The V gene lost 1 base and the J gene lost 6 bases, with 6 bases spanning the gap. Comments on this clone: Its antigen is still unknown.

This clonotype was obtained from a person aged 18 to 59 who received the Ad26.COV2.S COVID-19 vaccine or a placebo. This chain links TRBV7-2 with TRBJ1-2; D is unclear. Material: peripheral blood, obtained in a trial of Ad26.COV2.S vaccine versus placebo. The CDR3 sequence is CASSLGADGYTF. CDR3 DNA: TGTGCCAGCAGCTTAGGGGCAGATGGCTACACCTTC. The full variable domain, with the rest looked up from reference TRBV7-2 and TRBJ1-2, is GAGVSQSPSNKVTEKGKDVELRCDPISGHTALYWYRQSLGQGLEFLIYFQGNSAPDKSGLPSDRFSAERTGGSVSTLTIQRTQQEDSAVYLCASSLGADGYTFGSGTRLTVV.